The rows below give T cell receptor beta chains drawn from one sample of a study of beta chain features in type 1 diabetes. Libraries were prepared by immunoSEQ multiplex PCR; TCRdb keeps only in-frame clonotypes and omits some of them. This table has about 140,000 clones, around a tenth appearing once. Sequencing was done on a sample of central memory CD4+ T cells from blood. The receptor source for this set is a woman aged 40 to 55 in good health. The conserved cysteine and the conserved F or W are not part of the CDR3 here. The order of the fields is D gene, V gene, J gene, CDR3 protein. The D gene is left open where the match is weak.

-	TRBV4-2	TRBJ1-6	ASSQDPGRMQSPLH
-	TRBV6-1	TRBJ1-5	SSSPKGSLSGPQH
TRBD1	TRBV7-9	TRBJ1-4	ASRRDRGFEKLF
TRBD1	TRBV7-2	TRBJ2-7	ASSSQGAYEQY
TRBD1	TRBV7-9	TRBJ2-7	ASSLGAGGAYEQY
-	TRBV21-1	TRBJ2-7	ASSLGTSGGAYEQY
TRBD1	TRBV28	TRBJ1-4	ASRARGPGEKLF
TRBD1	TRBV5-4	TRBJ2-7	ASSGTGDRRYEQY
-	TRBV6-5	TRBJ1-1	ASSHRVETEAF
-	TRBV5-6	TRBJ2-3	ASSLRSGGFADTQY
-	TRBV7-9	TRBJ2-3	ASSRLTDTQY
TRBD2	TRBV18	TRBJ2-1	ASSPLFGTSGAGNEQF
-	TRBV10-1	TRBJ2-7	ASSENSGANYEQY
-	TRBV5-1	TRBJ2-7	ASSQAGGEQY
-	TRBV27	TRBJ1-2	ASSLSWGGPPPNYGYT
-	TRBV7-6	TRBJ2-3	ASSPGTDTQY
TRBD1	TRBV2	TRBJ1-1	ASRGTGRVLAF
-	TRBV19	TRBJ1-1	ASRIEGANTEAF
TRBD1	TRBV9	TRBJ2-1	ASSVVWTGLYNEQF
-	TRBV7-9	TRBJ1-2	ASSLGIAGAYGYT
-	TRBV15	TRBJ2-3	ATSRDQEADTQY
TRBD1	TRBV15	TRBJ1-4	ATSRDRVGEKLF
TRBD2	TRBV6-1	TRBJ2-5	ASSRSSGGQETQY
TRBD1	TRBV27	TRBJ1-6	ASTVQGARSPLH
-	TRBV18	TRBJ1-3	ASSYSGAHSGNTIY
-	TRBV6-6	TRBJ1-1	ASSFMNTEAF
-	TRBV2	TRBJ1-4	ASRAIGETNEKLF
-	TRBV25-1	TRBJ1-2	ASSDPGTNYGYT
-	TRBV7-2	TRBJ2-7	ASSLEQGPYEQY
-	TRBV11-2	TRBJ1-5	ASSLDFRGTQH
-	TRBV5-1	TRBJ1-1	ASSSGAGTEAF
TRBD1	TRBV4-1	TRBJ2-7	ASSLDRAYEQY
-	TRBV14	TRBJ2-7	ASSHSRYEQY
TRBD1	TRBV7-9	TRBJ2-2	ASSFFGTEAGELF
TRBD2	TRBV7-2	TRBJ2-3	ASSTQGGGLADTQY
-	TRBV6-5	TRBJ1-4	ASSYTLQITNEKLF
-	TRBV14	TRBJ1-1	ASSQDRRKQGSNTEAF
-	TRBV12-5	TRBJ2-3	ASGLPNADTQY